The entry that follows covers one T cell receptor beta chain sequence. Its specificity is unknown. The sample is drawn from a study of T cell clonotyping in hematopoietic cell transplantation. General study results and limits: Pathologically expanded recipient clonotypes increased progressively from day 30 to day 180 as diversity fell. At the given depth, recipient repertoires were over 95% de novo clonotypes.

Method: immunoSEQ multiplex PCR; TCRdb's copy keeps in-frame clones and lacks some. This sample has under 30,000 clones, with 60% to 85% found just once. The germline V gene has CDR1 KGHSH and CDR2 LQKENI. This CDR3 spans 15 amino acids. V dropped 4 bases and J dropped 2 bases, with 11 bases sitting between them. Time point reported: recipient sample about 28 days before transplant, after cytoreduction. Blood collection times were about day -28 and days 30, 100, 180 posttransplant. This TCR was sampled from a woman younger than 45 with chronic myeloid leukemia. Some clones in this sample may be carry-over from other donors' samples. The chain employs TRBV18 and TRBJ2-2, with unresolved D. The sample was peripheral blood mononuclear cells, taken before stem cell transplant. CDR3 sequence: CASSRGYLNTGELFF. CDR3 in DNA: TGTGCCAGCTCACGAGGATACCTCAACACCGGGGAGCTGTTTTTT.